These T cell receptor beta chains were read from a single sample in a study of T-cell memory formation after mild COVID-19. MiXCR was run by TCRdb on the 5' RACE reads, yielding one entry per CDR3 protein. The sample contains under 300,000 distinct CDR3 sequences, around 8% of which appear only once. Specimen: PBMCs or a T cell subset sorted from them (not recorded which). The receptors derive from a man aged 18 to 30 who had mild COVID-19 (a few samples of this study predate the infection). Cell type and time point are not known. The CDR3 runs from the conserved cysteine through the conserved F or W. A D gene is named only where the DNA matches it firmly. Clone sizes are given selectively: once, few, many, or a class where the clone is expanded.

J	size	V	D	CDR3	DNA
TRBJ1-1	few	TRBV14	.	CASSQDGAGWTEAFF	TGTGCCAGCAGCCAAGATGGGGCAGGGTGGACTGAAGCTTTCTTT
TRBJ2-1	.	TRBV7-2	TRBD1	CASSLLTGVNEQFF	TGTGCCAGCAGCCTCCTGACAGGGGTCAATGAGCAGTTCTTC
TRBJ1-2	.	TRBV19	TRBD1	CASSSLGTDRANYGYTF	TGTGCCAGTAGTTCTTTGGGCACGGACAGGGCTAACTATGGCTACACCTTC
TRBJ2-3	.	TRBV20-1	.	CSARGGLGGVADTQYF	TGCAGTGCTAGAGGGGGACTCGGCGGGGTGGCAGATACGCAGTATTTT
TRBJ2-1	few	TRBV9	TRBD2	CASSLRSGGGYEQFF	TGTGCCAGCAGCCTGCGAAGCGGGGGGGGGTATGAGCAGTTCTTC
TRBJ1-2	.	TRBV23-1	TRBD1	CASSQRDRTNGYTF	TGCGCCAGCAGTCAACGGGACAGAACTAATGGCTACACCTTC
TRBJ1-1	.	TRBV29-1	.	CSVDPTGLMNTEAFF	TGCAGCGTTGATCCAACAGGCCTCATGAACACTGAAGCTTTCTTT
TRBJ1-4	.	TRBV4-3	.	CASSHEQGRSSEKLFF	TGCGCCAGCAGCCACGAACAGGGACGGTCAAGTGAAAAACTGTTTTTT
TRBJ1-1	.	TRBV20-1	.	CSATGTPKHEAFF	TGCAGTGCTACCGGGACACCAAAGCATGAAGCTTTCTTT
TRBJ2-2	.	TRBV6-5	.	CASKDYPNTGELFF	TGTGCCAGCAAGGATTACCCCAACACCGGGGAGCTGTTTTTT
TRBJ1-2	few	TRBV5-1	.	CASSSGQSPGGYTF	TGCGCCAGCAGCTCTGGACAGTCTCCGGGTGGCTACACCTTC
TRBJ1-5	once	TRBV20-1	.	CSASSHGDQPQHF	TGCAGTGCTAGTAGTCATGGGGATCAGCCCCAGCATTTT
TRBJ2-5	.	TRBV15	.	CATSRVGPQETQYF	TGTGCCACCAGCAGAGTAGGGCCCCAAGAGACCCAGTACTTC
TRBJ2-2	many	TRBV11-3	.	CASSPGDTGELFF	TGTGCCAGCAGCCCCGGGGACACCGGGGAGCTGTTTTTT
TRBJ2-2	.	TRBV12-5	.	CASGFVAGAVNTGELFF	TGTGCTAGTGGTTTCGTGGCGGGGGCCGTGAACACCGGGGAGCTGTTTTTT